Each of the 21 T cell receptor beta chains below was sequenced from the same sample in a study of blood T cell repertoires in COVID-19. Here immunoSEQ multiplex PCR was the method, and the copy in TCRdb shows in-frame clones only, minus some. Of some 210,000 clones in the sample, approximately 88% were seen once. Sequencing was performed on PBMCs or T cells enriched from blood (not recorded which). These TCRs come from a man younger than 30 with acute COVID-19.

J is TRBJ1-1 and V is TRBV10-3; D remains unclear. The V end lost 4 bases, the J end lost 2 bases, and 11 bases lay between the germline ends. CDR3 length: 14 residues. CDR1 is ENHRY and CDR2 is SYGVKD in the germline V gene. DNA of the CDR3: TGTGCCATCAGTGTGGAGGATCCCAACACTGAAGCTTTCTTT. Amino acids: CAISVEDPNTEAFF.

In its sample, this clone was seen a few times. The V call is TRBV7-9, the J call TRBJ2-1, with TRBD2 matching 8 bases. Germline CDR1 and CDR2: SEHNR and FQNEAQ (reference sequence). With 1 base clipped from V and 0 bases from J, the junction kept 5 bases outside the gene matches. The CDR3 sequence is 17 residues long. DNA of the CDR3: TGTGCCAGCAGCTTAGAATCGGGACTAGGCTCCTACAATGAGCAGTTCTTC. Its protein is CASSLESGLGSYNEQFF.

The V gene is TRBV12-5, the J gene TRBJ1-1; weak D call: TRBD1 (6 bases). The germline V and J ends were trimmed by 1 base and 2 bases, with 11 bases remaining between them. There are 15 residues in the CDR3. CDR1 is LGHNT, CDR2 FRNRAP, per germline. The DNA for the CDR3 is TGTGCTAGTGGTTTGGGTGCAGGGGAAAACACTGAAGCTTTCTTT. This gives the protein CASGLGAGENTEAFF.

This chain connects TRBV5-1 to TRBJ2-1, with D tentatively TRBD1 (6 bases). V lost 0 bases and J 2 bases, leaving 9 bases between the germline ends. Germline CDR1 and CDR2: SGHRS and YFSETQ. The CDR3 contains 15 residues. The CDR3 protein is CASSLGPGAYNEQFF. The CDR3 region has the DNA TGCGCCAGCAGCTTGGGTCCAGGGGCCTACAATGAGCAGTTCTTC.

The chain employs TRBV7-8 and TRBJ1-2; TRBD1 is a possible D gene (5 bases). Germline V gives CDR1 SGHVS, CDR2 FQNEAQ. The CDR3 length is 16 residues. V gave up 1 base and J gave up 3 bases, with 15 bases separating them. CDR3 residues: CASSLGDRSGYYGYTF. CDR3 nucleotides: TGTGCCAGCAGCTTAGGAGATCGGTCAGGGTACTATGGCTACACCTTC. Variable domain in full (rest from reference TRBV7-8 and TRBJ1-2): GAGVSQSPRYKVAKRGQDVALRCDPISGHVSLFWYQQALGQGPEFLTYFQNEAQLDKSGLPSDRFFAERPEGSVSTLKIQRTQQEDSAVYLCASSLGDRSGYYGYTFGSGTRLTVV.

J is TRBJ2-2 and V is TRBV4-3, with 8 bases aligning to TRBD1. The CDR3 has 15 amino acids. Germline assignment: CDR1 LGHNA and CDR2 YSLEER. After removal of 4 bases from V and 4 bases from J, the junction contained 5 bases not matched to a gene. CDR3 protein: CASSPQGAGTGELFF. The DNA of the CDR3 is TGCGCCAGCAGCCCGCAGGGGGCGGGCACCGGGGAGCTGTTTTTT.

The rearrangement links TRBV11-2 to TRBJ1-6; D perhaps matches TRBD1 (6 bases). Trimming took off 4 bases at V and 7 bases at J, with 14 bases between the two ends. This CDR3 region has 15 residues. Germline V gene data show CDR1 as SGHAT and CDR2 as FQNNGV. The DNA for the CDR3 is TGTGCCAGCAGCTCGGACAGTGGTGGAAATTCACCCCTCCACTTT. Translated, it gives CASSSDSGGNSPLHF.

The CDR3: CASSVDPRRGTTEAFF. CDR3 sequence (DNA): TGTGCCAGCAGCGTAGATCCTCGGCGGGGGACCACTGAAGCTTTCTTT. V gene TRBV9 combines with J gene TRBJ1-1, with a weak D call TRBD1 (5 bases). The length of the CDR3 is 16 residues. Trimming pared 0 bases from V and 4 bases from J, leaving 16 bases between. CDR1 is SGDLS and CDR2 is YYNGEE in the germline V gene.

The rearrangement joins TRBV6-1 to TRBJ1-2, with 9 bases matching TRBD1. Germline CDR1 MNHNS, CDR2 SASEGT. The trim removed 3 bases at V and 8 bases at J, leaving 10 bases unmatched. The CDR3 length is 15 residues. CDR3 in amino acids: CASSELNRGLGGYTF. The CDR3 DNA reads as TGTGCCAGCAGTGAGTTAAACAGGGGGCTCGGAGGCTACACCTTC.

The chain recombines TRBV28 with TRBJ1-2; 9 nucleotides match TRBD1. V lost 5 bases to trimming and J lost 7 bases; unmatched junction nucleotides: 11. The CDR3 is 15 amino acids. CDR1 and CDR2 (germline): MDHEN, SYDVKM. The CDR3 sequence: CASSRNIKTGGGYTF. CDR3 in DNA: TGTGCCAGCAGTAGAAATATTAAGACAGGGGGTGGCTACACCTTC.

This chain connects TRBV28 to TRBJ2-2; the D gene is possibly TRBD2 (6 bases). With 6 bases removed from V and 2 bases from J, the gap between germline ends came to 16 bases. The germline CDR1 and CDR2 sequences are MDHEN and SYDVKM. This CDR3 spans 16 amino acids. The CDR3 is CASRYTGTLNTGELFF. Written as DNA, the CDR3 is TGTGCCAGCAGGTACACCGGGACTCTAAACACCGGGGAGCTGTTTTTT.

The gene calls are TRBV3-1 (or the pseudogene TRBV3-2) and TRBJ2-5, with 8 nucleotides matching TRBD2. The CDR3 consists of 14 residues. Germline loops: CDR1 LGHDT, CDR2 YNNKEL (reference sequence). V shed 3 bases, J shed 3 bases, and the junction held 3 bases outside the gene matches. Here the CDR3 DNA reads TGTGCCAGCAGCCATGGGACTAGAAAAGAGACCCAGTACTTC. Translation: CASSHGTRKETQYF.

The CDR3 loop reads CASGGTAGNTIYF. CDR3 nucleotides: TGTGCCAGCGGAGGGACCGCTGGAAACACCATATATTTT. The V gene is TRBV28, the J gene TRBJ1-3; TRBD1 might be the D (5 bases). The germline V gene encodes CDR1 MDHEN and CDR2 SYDVKM. Trimming shortened V by 8 bases and J by 2 bases, and 10 bases separated the two germline ends. The CDR3 length is 13 residues.

This chain connects TRBV7-9 to TRBJ2-1; D gene uncertain. Germline-derived CDR1 and CDR2 are SEHNR and FQNEAQ (reference sequence). Trimming cost V 2 bases and J 3 bases, with 17 bases left between them. This CDR3 comprises 17 residues. CDR3 residues: CASSLRGLVNGYNEQFF. CDR3 sequence (DNA): TGTGCCAGCAGCTTAAGAGGTTTGGTTAACGGCTACAATGAGCAGTTCTTC.

The chain recombines TRBV24-1 with TRBJ2-3; D not certain. Germline CDR1 is KGHDR and CDR2 is SFDVKD. This CDR3 comprises 13 residues. The V end lost 4 bases, the J end lost 1 base, and 5 bases lay between the germline ends. The CDR3 sequence: CATSDPGTDTQYF. CDR3 DNA sequence: TGTGCCACCAGTGACCCCGGCACAGATACGCAGTATTTT.

The J gene is TRBJ2-7, the V gene TRBV30, with 9 bases lining up with TRBD1. This CDR3 contains 15 residues. Unmatched junction bases numbered 9, after V lost 2 bases and J lost 4 bases. Germline V CDR1 and CDR2: GTSNPN, SVGIG (reference sequence). The CDR3 DNA sequence: TGTGCCTGGAGTCAAGTCGGACAGGGGAGGTACGAGCAGTACTTC. Amino acids: CAWSQVGQGRYEQYF.

This chain connects TRBV6-2 or TRBV6-3 to TRBJ2-1; perhaps TRBD2 as D (6 bases). CDR3 length: 15 amino acids. Germline CDR1 reads MNHEY; CDR2 reads SVGEGT. Trimming took off 4 bases at V and 4 bases at J, with 14 bases between the two ends. CDR3 DNA sequence: TGTGCCAGCAGTTTAGGAACTAGCATATACAATGAGCAGTTCTTC. It yields the protein CASSLGTSIYNEQFF.

This sequence joins TRBV2 and TRBJ2-7; 10 nucleotides match TRBD1. CDR3 length equals 13 residues. V dropped 10 bases and J dropped 6; count of bases not matched to a gene: 9. The germline V gene has CDR1 SNHLY and CDR2 FYNNEI. CDR3 sequence: CATHGTGDVEQYF. The CDR3 nucleotides read TGTGCCACCCACGGGACAGGGGATGTCGAGCAGTACTTC.

This clone was seen once. The chain couples TRBV5-6 to TRBJ1-5; D is possibly TRBD1 (5 bases). The germline V gene has CDR1 SGHDT and CDR2 YYEEEE. V was cut by 3 bases and J by 0 bases, with 10 bases left in between. CDR3 length equals 15 residues. DNA of the CDR3: TGTGCCAGCAGCTGGCAGGGTAATAGCAATCAGCCCCAGCATTTT. Protein product: CASSWQGNSNQPQHF.

The genes are TRBV6-5 and TRBJ1-4; possibly TRBD1 for D (6 bases). The germline V and J ends were trimmed by 6 bases and 4 bases, with 12 bases remaining between them. The CDR3 extends over 14 amino acids. Germline loops: CDR1 MNHEY, CDR2 SVGAGI. For the CDR3, the DNA is TGTGCCAGCAGCGGGGGGGGCTTTAATGAAAAACTGTTTTTT. Its translation is CASSGGGFNEKLFF.

J is TRBJ2-1 and V is TRBV24-1; D gene ambiguous. This CDR3 contains 12 residues. CDR1 is KGHDR and CDR2 is SFDVKD in the germline V gene. The ends were cut back, 7 bases at V and 4 bases at J, with 7 bases in the middle. For the CDR3, the DNA is TGTGCCACCAGGACACCTTACAATGAGCAGTTCTTC. Its translation: CATRTPYNEQFF.